This T cell receptor (beta chain) was captured in a study of beta chain features in type 1 diabetes. Germline loops: CDR1 SGHRS, CDR2 YFSETQ. The CDR3 covers 15 residues. Expressed TCRB transcripts were sequenced after all isolated RNA was converted to cDNA. The method was immunoSEQ multiplex PCR; TCRdb's version includes in-frame clones alone and lacks a portion of them. The repertoire holds 300,000 to 350,000 clones, with about 15% as singletons. This receptor was obtained from a man between 25 and 39 years old in good health. The rearrangement links TRBV5-1 to TRBJ2-5; D is perhaps TRBD2 (6 bases). The J call may be mistaken, given a closer DNA end match to TRBJ2-7. Sequencing input: central memory CD4+ T cells from blood. The CDR3: CASSFNGGDSYEQYF. CDR3 nucleotides: TGCGCCAGCAGCTTTAACGGCGGGGACTCCTACGAGCAGTACTTC.